These T cell receptor beta chains were read from a single sample in a study of shared clonotypes between healthy human individuals. Measured with immunoSEQ multiplex PCR; TCRdb has only the in-frame clones, and not every one. The sample shows some 1,600,000 clones, around 98% of them seen only once. What was sequenced was naive CD4+ T cells sorted from blood. Every receptor here comes from a man aged 25-45 years in good health. Each CDR3 is given with its conserved first and last residue. Each record gives: CDR3 protein, CDR3 DNA, J gene, clone size, V gene, D gene. D genes are given only for firm matches. A row's size may be missing; if present it is once, few, many or a size class.

CDR3 protein: CASSRNLGGEGETQYF; CDR3 DNA: TGTGCCAGCAGCCGAAATCTCGGGGGCGAGGGAGAGACCCAGTACTTC; J gene: TRBJ2-5; clone size: .; V gene: TRBV7-9; D gene: .
CDR3 protein: CASSFQGLDTQYF; CDR3 DNA: TGCGCCAGCAGCTTTCAGGGGTTAGATACGCAGTATTTT; J gene: TRBJ2-3; clone size: .; V gene: TRBV5-1; D gene: .
CDR3 protein: CASSRVGPGARTDTQYF; CDR3 DNA: TGTGCCAGCAGCCGGGTGGGGCCAGGGGCTCGCACAGATACGCAGTATTTT; J gene: TRBJ2-3; clone size: .; V gene: TRBV7-6; D gene: .
CDR3 protein: CASSQGPQGGLAKNIQYF; CDR3 DNA: TGCGCCAGCAGCCAAGGTCCCCAGGGCGGACTCGCCAAAAACATTCAGTACTTC; J gene: TRBJ2-4; clone size: once; V gene: TRBV4-1; D gene: .
CDR3 protein: CASSFAGLGNQPQHF; CDR3 DNA: TGCGCCAGCAGCTTCGCAGGTTTGGGCAATCAGCCCCAGCATTTT; J gene: TRBJ1-5; clone size: .; V gene: TRBV5-1; D gene: .
CDR3 protein: CASSLQRTSGRQYF; CDR3 DNA: TGTGCCAGCAGTCTCCAAAGGACTAGCGGGAGACAGTACTTC; J gene: TRBJ2-7; clone size: .; V gene: TRBV28; D gene: TRBD2
CDR3 protein: CASSFSGEGFRSF; CDR3 DNA: TGTGCCAGCAGCTTCTCGGGGGAGGGCTTCAGGAGTTTT; J gene: TRBJ2-3; clone size: .; V gene: TRBV11-3; D gene: TRBD2
CDR3 protein: CASSPGTAHYEQYF; CDR3 DNA: TGCGCCAGCAGCCCAGGGACAGCCCATTACGAGCAGTACTTC; J gene: TRBJ2-7; clone size: .; V gene: TRBV5-1; D gene: TRBD1
CDR3 protein: CSVDRDWETQYF; CDR3 DNA: TGCAGCGTTGACAGGGATTGGGAGACCCAGTACTTC; J gene: TRBJ2-5; clone size: once; V gene: TRBV29-1; D gene: .
CDR3 protein: CASSARDGGETQYF; CDR3 DNA: TGTGCCAGCAGTGCCCGGGACGGGGGAGAGACCCAGTACTTC; J gene: TRBJ2-5; clone size: .; V gene: TRBV2; D gene: .
CDR3 protein: CASNDRTYEQYF; CDR3 DNA: TGTGCCAGCAACGACAGGACCTACGAGCAGTACTTC; J gene: TRBJ2-7; clone size: .; V gene: TRBV6-1; D gene: .
CDR3 protein: CASSPAIGTPFF; CDR3 DNA: TGTGCCAGCTCACCGGCGATCGGGACACCGTTTTTT; J gene: TRBJ1-4; clone size: .; V gene: TRBV18; D gene: .
CDR3 protein: CASSYIGSSSEAFF; CDR3 DNA: TGTGCCAGCAGTTACATCGGGAGCTCTAGTGAAGCTTTCTTT; J gene: TRBJ1-1; clone size: .; V gene: TRBV6-5; D gene: .
CDR3 protein: CASSLGAGAGTIYF; CDR3 DNA: TGTGCCAGCAGCTTAGGGGCAGGGGCGGGCACCATATATTTT; J gene: TRBJ1-3; clone size: .; V gene: TRBV7-6; D gene: .
CDR3 protein: CASSLTPRGEGTQYF; CDR3 DNA: TGTGCCAGCAGCTTAACCCCGCGGGGCGAGGGGACCCAGTACTTC; J gene: TRBJ2-5; clone size: .; V gene: TRBV7-2; D gene: .
CDR3 protein: CASSQSGLYQPQHF; CDR3 DNA: TGTGCCAGCAGCCAGTCAGGGCTCTATCAGCCCCAGCATTTT; J gene: TRBJ1-5; clone size: .; V gene: TRBV14; D gene: .
CDR3 protein: CASSSPDKVEQYF; CDR3 DNA: TGTGCCAGCAGCTCACCGGACAAAGTCGAGCAGTACTTC; J gene: TRBJ2-7; clone size: .; V gene: TRBV5-6; D gene: .
CDR3 protein: CASRLGAQRTDTQYF; CDR3 DNA: TGCGCCAGCAGGCTTGGGGCCCAACGGACAGATACGCAGTATTTT; J gene: TRBJ2-3; clone size: .; V gene: TRBV5-1; D gene: .
CDR3 protein: CASSLRRGPEQYF; CDR3 DNA: TGTGCCAGCAGCTTACGGAGGGGGCCGGAGCAGTACTTC; J gene: TRBJ2-7; clone size: .; V gene: TRBV7-3; D gene: .
CDR3 protein: CASSQGAGRTSGELFF; CDR3 DNA: TGTGCCAGCAGCCAAGGGGCGGGAAGAACGTCCGGGGAGCTGTTTTTT; J gene: TRBJ2-2; clone size: .; V gene: TRBV14; D gene: .
CDR3 protein: CASSAPRRDQYEQYF; CDR3 DNA: TGTGCCAGCAGCGCCCCCCGCAGGGACCAATACGAGCAGTACTTC; J gene: TRBJ2-7; clone size: .; V gene: TRBV7-2; D gene: .
CDR3 protein: CSVLAGVGGETQYF; CDR3 DNA: TGCAGTGTACTAGCGGGAGTTGGGGGGGAGACCCAGTACTTC; J gene: TRBJ2-5; clone size: .; V gene: TRBV29-1; D gene: TRBD2
CDR3 protein: CASSMGLAATYNEQFF; CDR3 DNA: TGTGCCAGTAGTATGGGCCTAGCGGCCACCTACAATGAGCAGTTCTTC; J gene: TRBJ2-1; clone size: once; V gene: TRBV19; D gene: TRBD2
CDR3 protein: CATSRVRGQNHPQHF; CDR3 DNA: TGTGCCACCAGCAGAGTCCGGGGCCAAAACCATCCCCAGCATTTT; J gene: TRBJ1-5; clone size: .; V gene: TRBV15; D gene: .
CDR3 protein: CASSLGPNQETQYF; CDR3 DNA: TGTGCCAGCAGCTTAGGGCCGAATCAAGAGACCCAGTACTTC; J gene: TRBJ2-5; clone size: .; V gene: TRBV7-3; D gene: .
CDR3 protein: CASSLEGRSYEQYF; CDR3 DNA: TGTGCCAGCAGCTTAGAGGGACGGTCCTACGAGCAGTACTTC; J gene: TRBJ2-7; clone size: .; V gene: TRBV7-9; D gene: .
CDR3 protein: CASSFVVGRGQGGYGYTF; CDR3 DNA: TGTGCCAGCAGTTTTGTCGTAGGGCGTGGACAGGGTGGCTATGGCTACACCTTC; J gene: TRBJ1-2; clone size: .; V gene: TRBV28; D gene: TRBD1
CDR3 protein: CASSAPSGANVLTF; CDR3 DNA: TGTGCCAGCAGCGCCCCCTCTGGGGCCAACGTCCTGACTTTC; J gene: TRBJ2-6; clone size: .; V gene: TRBV9; D gene: .
CDR3 protein: CASSPRVLATSTDTQYF; CDR3 DNA: TGTGCCAGCTCACCGCGGGTACTAGCGACTAGCACAGATACGCAGTATTTT; J gene: TRBJ2-3; clone size: .; V gene: TRBV18; D gene: TRBD2
CDR3 protein: CASSLGRAREETQYF; CDR3 DNA: TGTGCCAGCAGCTTAGGAAGGGCAAGAGAAGAGACCCAGTACTTC; J gene: TRBJ2-5; clone size: .; V gene: TRBV11-2; D gene: .
CDR3 protein: CASSPGTGGVLYGYTF; CDR3 DNA: TGCGCCAGCAGCCCCGGGACAGGGGGCGTCCTATATGGCTACACCTTC; J gene: TRBJ1-2; clone size: .; V gene: TRBV5-1; D gene: TRBD1
CDR3 protein: CASTIPFRGQNYGYTF; CDR3 DNA: TGTGCCAGTACGATCCCCTTCAGGGGGCAGAACTATGGCTACACCTTC; J gene: TRBJ1-2; clone size: .; V gene: TRBV19; D gene: TRBD1
CDR3 protein: CASSGTDSNEQFF; CDR3 DNA: TGTGCCAGCAGCGGGACGGACAGCAATGAGCAGTTCTTC; J gene: TRBJ2-1; clone size: .; V gene: TRBV7-3; D gene: .
CDR3 protein: CAWYHERASGRGNIQYF; CDR3 DNA: TGTGCCTGGTATCATGAGCGGGCTAGCGGGAGAGGAAACATTCAGTACTTC; J gene: TRBJ2-4; clone size: .; V gene: TRBV30; D gene: TRBD2
CDR3 protein: CASSQALAGVSNEQFF; CDR3 DNA: TGCGCCAGCAGCCAAGCCCTAGCGGGGGTTTCCAATGAGCAGTTCTTC; J gene: TRBJ2-1; clone size: .; V gene: TRBV4-1; D gene: TRBD2
CDR3 protein: CASGSAMLTDTQYF; CDR3 DNA: TGTGCTAGCGGGTCAGCTATGCTCACAGATACGCAGTATTTT; J gene: TRBJ2-3; clone size: .; V gene: TRBV7-9; D gene: TRBD2
CDR3 protein: CASSLPLSMVASTQYF; CDR3 DNA: TGTGCCAGCAGCTTACCTCTCTCTATGGTTGCCAGTACGCAGTATTTT; J gene: TRBJ2-3; clone size: once; V gene: TRBV7-9; D gene: .